These 29 T cell receptor beta chains were all obtained from the same sample, sequenced in a study of blood T cell repertoires in COVID-19. The data were produced by immunoSEQ multiplex PCR, yet TCRdb's version contains in-frame clones alone and is incomplete. Altogether 110,000 or so clones are present, roughly 82% being singletons, with the ten largest covering over 7.5%. The material sequenced was peripheral blood. The receptors shown here come from a woman between 40 and 50 years old with acute or convalescent COVID-19.

The chain joins TRBV4-2 to TRBJ2-2, with 7 nucleotides matching TRBD2. V trimming: 1 base; J trimming: 0 bases; junction bases outside the gene matches: 2. This CDR3 is built from 16 residues. Germline-derived CDR1 and CDR2 are LGHNA and YNFKEQ. The CDR3 DNA reads as TGTGCCAGCAGCCAAGCCAGCGGGGCGAACACCGGGGAGCTGTTTTTT. Amino acids: CASSQASGANTGELFF.

The chain uses TRBV5-6 and TRBJ1-2, with a weak D call TRBD1 (5 bases). Germline CDR1 and CDR2: SGHDT and YYEEEE. The CDR3 is 12 residues long. Trimming took off 6 bases at V and 7 bases at J, with 13 bases between the two ends. This CDR3 is CASTLGVGGYTF. In DNA form, the CDR3 reads TGTGCCAGCACCCTAGGGGTGGGTGGCTACACCTTC. Full variable domain (rest looked up from reference TRBV5-6 and TRBJ1-2): DAGVTQSPTHLIKTRGQQVTLRCSPKSGHDTVSWYQQALGQGPQFIFQYYEEEERQRGNFPDRFSGHQFPNYSSELNVNALLLGDSALYLCASTLGVGGYTFGSGTRLTVV.

The rearrangement uses TRBV5-1 and TRBJ2-7, with D possibly being TRBD1 (7 bases). In germline, CDR1 is SGHRS, CDR2 YFSETQ. The CDR3 consists of 15 residues. With 10 bases removed from V and 2 bases from J, the gap between germline ends came to 22 bases. CDR3 sequence reads: CASRQGLAGTYEQYF. For the CDR3, the DNA is TGCGCCTCCCGACAGGGCCTCGCGGGGACCTACGAGCAGTACTTC.

The V and J genes are TRBV6-5 and TRBJ1-4, with no clear D. Germline CDR1 reads MNHEY; CDR2 reads SVGAGI. With 7 bases removed from V and 4 bases from J, the gap between germline ends came to 13 bases. CDR3 length: 14 amino acids. The CDR3 loop reads CASTPGPFNEKLFF. The DNA of the CDR3 is TGTGCCAGCACCCCTGGGCCGTTTAATGAAAAACTGTTTTTT.

The genes are TRBV18 and TRBJ1-4; D is uncertain. Germline V gene sequence: CDR1 KGHSH, CDR2 LQKENI. V was trimmed by 5 bases and J by 7 bases, leaving 17 bases between them. This CDR3 region has 15 residues. The CDR3 DNA reads as TGTGCCAGCTCAGCAAGACTTGCTACGGGTGAAAAACTGTTTTTT. Its translation: CASSARLATGEKLFF.

The chain links TRBV5-1 to TRBJ1-1, with D possibly TRBD1 on 5 matching bases. The ends were cut back, 5 bases at V and 1 base at J, with 12 bases in the middle. The CDR3 extends over 14 amino acids. Germline loops: CDR1 SGHRS, CDR2 YFSETQ. In nucleotides, the CDR3 is TGCGCCAGCAGGGCGGGGCAGGGGAACACTGAAGCTTTCTTT. It yields the protein CASRAGQGNTEAFF.

This rearrangement joins TRBV7-2 to TRBJ1-2; D perhaps matches TRBD1 (6 bases). Germline CDR1 and CDR2: SGHTA and FQGNSA. The CDR3 consists of 14 residues. Trimming removed 4 bases from V and 0 bases from J, with 9 bases in between. CDR3 coding DNA: TGTGCCAGCAGCTGGGACACCACTAACTATGGCTACACCTTC. Translating gives CASSWDTTNYGYTF.

In its sample, this clone was seen a few times. The chain combines TRBV4-1 with TRBJ1-6; tentatively, D is TRBD1 (6 bases). Germline V gene sequence: CDR1 MGHRA, CDR2 YSYEKL. Between the trimmed V and J ends, which lost 3 bases and 13 bases, there was a span of 10 bases. This CDR3 has 12 amino acids. The CDR3 spells CASSQSQGPLHF. The CDR3, as DNA: TGCGCCAGCAGCCAGTCACAGGGTCCCCTCCACTTT.

This clone was seen a single time. This chain uses TRBV24-1 with TRBJ1-2; 7 bases align to TRBD1. Losses at the gene ends were 1 base for V and 1 base for J; bases not matched to a gene: 8. The germline V gene encodes CDR1 KGHDR and CDR2 SFDVKD. This CDR3 contains 17 residues. In DNA form, the CDR3 reads TGTGCCACCAGTGATTTTGGAAGGGACAGCAGTAACTATGGCTACACCTTC. It codes for CATSDFGRDSSNYGYTF.

The chain couples TRBV29-1 to TRBJ2-1, with 12 bases that match TRBD2. The germline V gene encodes CDR1 SQVTM and CDR2 ANQGSEA. The CDR3 has 14 amino acids. Unmatched junction bases numbered 5, after V lost 6 bases and J lost 5 bases. The DNA for the CDR3 is TGCAGCGTACGGACTAGCGGGGAGAACAATGAGCAGTTCTTC. It is translated as CSVRTSGENNEQFF.

In regard to this clone: Distinct nucleotide sequences in the sample also encode this CDR3. The CDR3 loop is CAWSSGGEQPQHF. In DNA, the CDR3 is TGTGCCTGGAGTTCAGGGGGAGAGCAGCCCCAGCATTTT. The chain employs TRBV30 and TRBJ1-5; TRBD1 matches 7 bases. Germline CDR1 and CDR2: GTSNPN and SVGIG (reference sequence). The CDR3 extends over 13 amino acids. With 2 bases clipped from V and 7 bases from J, the junction kept 5 bases outside the gene matches.

This chain uses TRBV19 with TRBJ2-7, with TRBD1 as a possible D gene (5 bases). The CDR3 contains 15 residues. Deletions cut 5 bases from V and 0 bases from J, with 14 bases between. CDR1 and CDR2 from the germline V gene are LNHDA and SQIVND (reference sequence). CDR3 loop: CASSAIDSSSYEQYF. The CDR3 coding sequence is TGTGCCAGTAGTGCAATCGACAGTAGCTCCTACGAGCAGTACTTC.

This rearrangement joins TRBV6-5 to TRBJ1-2; D might be TRBD1 (6 bases). Germline lookup yields CDR1 MNHEY and CDR2 SVGAGI. The CDR3 extends over 12 amino acids. Trimming removed 4 bases at V and 8 bases at J, with 11 bases between. The CDR3 reads CASSSTTGGYTF. Written as DNA, the CDR3 is TGTGCCAGCAGTTCAACGACAGGCGGCTACACCTTC.

V is TRBV29-1 and J is TRBJ1-1; 9 bases fit TRBD1. The germline gives CDR1 SQVTM, CDR2 ANQGSEA. The V segment lost 7 bases and the J segment 6 bases; nucleotides outside the gene matches: 15. The CDR3 covers 15 residues. This CDR3 is CSADGTGKVGPEAFF. CDR3 sequence (DNA): TGCAGCGCTGATGGGACAGGGAAGGTTGGCCCTGAAGCTTTCTTT.

V and J are TRBV5-1 and TRBJ1-2, with a possible D match to TRBD1 (5 bases). V lost 0 bases and J 4 bases, leaving 10 bases between the germline ends. The CDR3 sequence is 14 residues long. Per the germline V gene, CDR1 is SGHRS and CDR2 is YFSETQ. The CDR3 sequence is CASSLVSGGYGYTF. As DNA, the CDR3 is TGCGCCAGCAGCTTGGTGTCGGGGGGCTATGGCTACACCTTC.

The chain links TRBV18 to TRBJ2-7; TRBD2 aligns across 7 bases. The CDR3 consists of 14 residues. Germline CDR1 KGHSH, CDR2 LQKENI. V lost 1 base and J lost 5; bases outside the gene matches: 5. CDR3 amino acids: CASSPREGWDEQYF. For the CDR3, the DNA is TGTGCCAGCTCACCACGGGAGGGATGGGACGAGCAGTACTTC.

DNA of the CDR3: TGTGCCAGTAGTATAGATGGACTAGCGGGATACGAGCAGTACTTC. As protein: CASSIDGLAGYEQYF. The rearrangement links TRBV19 to TRBJ2-7, with 12 bases aligning to TRBD2. Germline assignment: CDR1 LNHDA and CDR2 SQIVND (reference sequence). The trim removed 0 bases at V and 4 bases at J, leaving 1 base unmatched. The CDR3 totals 15 residues.

The rearrangement joins TRBV12-5 to TRBJ2-1, with TRBD1 as a possible D gene (6 bases). The CDR3 spans 11 residues. V lost 4 bases to trimming and J lost 9 bases, with 7 bases between them. Germline V gene sequence: CDR1 LGHNT, CDR2 FRNRAP. DNA for the CDR3: TGTGCTAGTGGTTGGGGGCTTGAGCAGTTCTTC. This sequence encodes CASGWGLEQFF.

V is TRBV12-3 or TRBV12-4 and J is TRBJ2-1, with a weak D call TRBD1 (6 bases). V dropped 3 bases and J dropped 6 bases, with 9 bases sitting between them. The CDR3 loop spans 13 amino acids. For the CDR3, the DNA is TGTGCCAGCAGTTTGTGGGACATCAATGAGCAGTTCTTC. Protein product: CASSLWDINEQFF.

V gene TRBV10-1 combines with J gene TRBJ2-7; 7 bases align to TRBD1. This CDR3 is 17 amino acids long. Germline trimming cut 2 bases from V and 5 bases from J; bases unmatched to any gene: 15. CDR1 is WNHNN, CDR2 SYGVQD, per germline (reference sequence). The CDR3 coding sequence is TGCGCCAGCAGTGAGCCCCGAAGAGGGGGCACAGTGGACGAGCAGTACTTC. This encodes CASSEPRRGGTVDEQYF.

The sample holds one count of this clone. V and J are TRBV19 and TRBJ1-6; no reliable D call. Germline CDR1 and CDR2: LNHDA and SQIVND (reference sequence). V was shortened by 7 bases and J by 10 bases, with 20 bases between the two germline ends. CDR3 length equals 15 residues. The CDR3: CASTTDGNFVSPLHF. The DNA for the CDR3 is TGTGCCAGTACCACCGACGGGAATTTCGTATCACCCCTCCACTTT. Based on the CDR3 plus reference TRBV19 and TRBJ1-6, the full variable domain is DGGITQSPKYLFRKEGQNVTLSCEQNLNHDAMYWYRQDPGQGLRLIYYSQIVNDFQKGDIAEGYSVSREKKESFPLTVTSAQKNPTAFYLCASTTDGNFVSPLHFGNGTRLTVT.

This clone was seen many times. This chain connects TRBV7-9 to TRBJ1-2; D possibly corresponds to TRBD1 (5 bases). With 1 base removed from V and 0 bases from J, the gap between germline ends came to 9 bases. The CDR3 has 15 residues. CDR1 SEHNR and CDR2 FQNEAQ come from the germline V gene (reference sequence). The chain's CDR3 is CASSLGDRPNYGYTF. Written as DNA, the CDR3 is TGTGCCAGCAGCTTAGGCGACAGACCTAACTATGGCTACACCTTC. The full variable domain, rest sourced from reference TRBV7-9 and TRBJ1-2, is DTGVSQNPRHKITKRGQNVTFRCDPISEHNRLYWYRQTLGQGPEFLTYFQNEAQLEKSRLLSDRFSAERPKGSFSTLEIQRTEQGDSAMYLCASSLGDRPNYGYTFGSGTRLTVV.

CDR3 amino acids: CASSPIPTAYGYTF. As DNA, the CDR3 is TGTGCCAGCTCACCAATCCCGACAGCGTATGGCTACACCTTC. The genes are TRBV18 and TRBJ1-2; a weak D match, TRBD1 (5 bases). The V end was cut by 2 bases, the J end by 5 bases, with 12 bases between. CDR3 length: 14 amino acids. Germline CDR1 is KGHSH and CDR2 is LQKENI.

This rearrangement joins TRBV7-2 to TRBJ1-3; TRBD1 agrees at 7 bases. After removal of 5 bases from V and 0 bases from J, the junction contained 7 bases not matched to a gene. The CDR3 loop spans 16 amino acids. The germline V gene encodes CDR1 SGHTA and CDR2 FQGNSA. The CDR3 protein is CASSLTGLGSGNTIYF. DNA for the CDR3: TGTGCCAGCAGCCTGACAGGGTTGGGCTCTGGAAACACCATATATTTT.

This chain uses TRBV5-1 with TRBJ1-2; D is perhaps TRBD1 (5 bases). The V gene lost 4 bases and the J gene lost 3 bases, with 13 bases spanning the gap. The germline CDR1 and CDR2 sequences are SGHRS and YFSETQ. The CDR3 consists of 14 residues. The CDR3 sequence: CASSVDITYYGYTF. CDR3 DNA: TGCGCCAGCAGCGTGGACATCACATACTATGGCTACACCTTC.

The gene calls are TRBV7-9 and TRBJ1-2, with D perhaps TRBD1 (6 bases). V lost 6 bases and J lost 2, with 10 bases in between. In germline, CDR1 is SEHNR, CDR2 FQNEAQ (reference sequence). The CDR3 has 13 residues. The CDR3 here is CASSNRENYGYTF. In DNA, the CDR3 is TGTGCCAGCAGTAACAGGGAAAACTATGGCTACACCTTC.

The V call is TRBV5-1, the J call TRBJ1-2; maybe TRBD1 (6 bases). Trimming left V 3 bases short and J 4 bases short, with 13 bases between. The CDR3 runs to 14 residues. The germline gives CDR1 SGHRS, CDR2 YFSETQ. In DNA, the CDR3 is TGCGCCAGCAGCTCGACAGGAGACTCCTATGGCTACACCTTC. It codes for CASSSTGDSYGYTF.

J is TRBJ2-7 and V is TRBV19; 7 positions match TRBD2. The CDR3 consists of 14 residues. The V gene end was trimmed by 5 bases and the J gene end by 7 bases; junction bases not matched to a gene: 11. Germline V gene data show CDR1 as LNHDA and CDR2 as SQIVND (reference sequence). The CDR3 DNA follows: TGTGCCAGTAGTCCGACTAGCCCGGGTCGGGAGCAGTACTTC. This sequence encodes CASSPTSPGREQYF.

The rearrangement joins TRBV6-5 to TRBJ2-3, with a tentative D call TRBD2 (6 bases). The CDR3 loop spans 15 amino acids. With 4 bases removed from V and 5 bases from J, the gap between germline ends came to 16 bases. Germline CDR1 and CDR2: MNHEY and SVGAGI. CDR3 sequence: CASSSSGRLGDTQYF. CDR3 DNA: TGTGCCAGCAGTTCTTCAGGGAGGCTGGGAGATACGCAGTATTTT.